This T cell receptor beta chain comes out of a study of blood T cell repertoires in COVID-19. On the study more broadly: Donors in the United States, Italy and Spain gave samples during acute or convalescent COVID-19. PBMCs, B-cell-depleted T cells, or T cells provided the cDNA or gDNA that made up the material.

In the original processing: Estimation of nucleated cell counts was performed using reference gene primer amplification. Profiled with immunoSEQ multiplex PCR; TCRdb holds only in-frame clones, not every one. D and trimming were read from the DNA, whereas the V and J calls and clone size are those reported in that table. The sample records about 230,000 clones, 81% being singletons. Germline CDR1 and CDR2: SNHLY and FYNNEI. Trimming shortened V by 3 bases and J by 4 bases, and 17 bases separated the two germline ends. There are 16 residues in the CDR3. The sample consisted of peripheral blood. The V and J genes are TRBV2 and TRBJ2-3; maybe TRBD2 (7 bases). The sequence was obtained from a woman older than 75 with acute or convalescent COVID-19. CDR3 sequence reads: CASSDGGGQGADTQYF. The CDR3, as DNA: TGTGCCAGCAGTGATGGGGGGGGCCAGGGAGCAGATACGCAGTATTTT. Full variable domain (missing parts from reference TRBV2 and TRBJ2-3): EPEVTQTPSHQVTQMGQEVILRCVPISNHLYFYWYRQILGQKVEFLVSFYNNEISEKSEIFDDQFSVERPDGSNFTLKIRSTKLEDSAMYFCASSDGGGQGADTQYFGPGTRLTVL.